Listed below are T cell receptor beta chains from one sample, sequenced in a study of T cell responses to AZD1222 COVID-19 vaccine. Here immunoSEQ multiplex PCR was the method, and the copy in TCRdb shows in-frame clones only, minus some. The sample contains 60,000 to 75,000 clones, around 80% of which appear only once. The material sequenced was peripheral blood, taken on day 0 of AZD1222 vaccination. These receptors came from an adult in good health. The CDR3 runs from the conserved cysteine through the conserved F or W.

12	TRBV29-1	TRBJ1-1	CSAYSMNTEAFF
13	TRBV19	TRBJ2-1	CASSRGLINEQFF
16	TRBV7-2	TRBJ2-5	CASSLNPAGGSKTQYF
13	TRBV11-2	TRBJ1-2	CASSSLRTYGYTF
11	TRBV28	TRBJ1-2	CASGTNYGYTF
12	TRBV10-3	TRBJ1-3	CAIRGSGNTIYF
12	TRBV12-3/TRBV12-4	TRBJ1-5	CASRHTNQPQHF
13	TRBV27	TRBJ2-1	CASSIAGFNEQFF
16	TRBV29-1	TRBJ2-6	CSVVGTGSSGANVLTF
18	TRBV18	TRBJ1-1	CASSPQDPLAQVNTEAFF
17	TRBV5-5	TRBJ2-1	CASSTGLAGGGYNEQFF
14	TRBV9	TRBJ2-3	CASSVAGLVDTQYF
14	TRBV2	TRBJ1-1	CAGNPGQLNTEAFF
14	TRBV7-9	TRBJ1-2	CASSLVARVQGYTF
13	TRBV28	TRBJ1-2	CASNLTPNYGYTF
13	TRBV7-3	TRBJ2-1	CASSQEAGISPLF
15	TRBV5-1	TRBJ2-7	CASSLTPGTGREQYF
15	TRBV7-9	TRBJ2-5	CASSPGTGDRETQYF
16	TRBV5-1	TRBJ2-6	CASSLGPNSGANVLTF
16	TRBV4-3	TRBJ2-2	CASSQDLSHRAGELFF
13	TRBV19	TRBJ2-5	CASSKGQQETQYF
13	TRBV7-9	TRBJ2-5	CASSFEGYETQYF
16	TRBV18	TRBJ2-5	CASSPFASGIVETQYF
16	TRBV24-1	TRBJ1-5	CATSDLRAYSNQPQHF
16	TRBV7-9	TRBJ2-7	CASSLFSGPNSYEQYF
12	TRBV9	TRBJ2-2	CASSVRGGELFF
12	TRBV7-6	TRBJ2-3	CASSTGRTTQYF
13	TRBV7-3	TRBJ2-1	CASSQSRSIVQFF
15	TRBV7-2	TRBJ2-3	CASSPRTVSTDTQYF
11	TRBV29-1	TRBJ1-1	CSVGVDTEAFF
15	TRBV6-5	TRBJ2-5	CASSHTGGAGETQYF
14	TRBV13	TRBJ2-2	CASSMLAGGAELFF
13	TRBV25-1	TRBJ1-5	CASSEWSGQPQHF
14	TRBV5-1	TRBJ2-7	CASSVVPGSYEQYF
15	TRBV21-1	TRBJ1-2	CASSNLDYIYGGYTF
17	TRBV2	TRBJ2-1	CASSEARGLAEYNEQFF
14	TRBV2	TRBJ2-3	CASSDLVGADTQYF